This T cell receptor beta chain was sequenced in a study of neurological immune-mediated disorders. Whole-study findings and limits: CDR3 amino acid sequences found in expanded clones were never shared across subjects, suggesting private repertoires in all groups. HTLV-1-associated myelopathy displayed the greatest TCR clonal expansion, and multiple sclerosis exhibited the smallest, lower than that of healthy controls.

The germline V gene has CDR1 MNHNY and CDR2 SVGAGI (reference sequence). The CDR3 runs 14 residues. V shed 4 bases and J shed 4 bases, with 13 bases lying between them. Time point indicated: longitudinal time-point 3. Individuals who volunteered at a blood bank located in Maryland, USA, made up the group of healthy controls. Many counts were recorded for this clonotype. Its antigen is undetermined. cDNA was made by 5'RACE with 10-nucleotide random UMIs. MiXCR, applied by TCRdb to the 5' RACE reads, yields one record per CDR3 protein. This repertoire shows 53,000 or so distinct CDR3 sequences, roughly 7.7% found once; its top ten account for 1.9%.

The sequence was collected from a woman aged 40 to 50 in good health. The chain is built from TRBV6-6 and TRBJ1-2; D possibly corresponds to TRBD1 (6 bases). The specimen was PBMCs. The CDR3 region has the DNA TGTGCCAGCAGTTCCTTACAGGGCCCCTATGGCTACACCTTC. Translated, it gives CASSSLQGPYGYTF.